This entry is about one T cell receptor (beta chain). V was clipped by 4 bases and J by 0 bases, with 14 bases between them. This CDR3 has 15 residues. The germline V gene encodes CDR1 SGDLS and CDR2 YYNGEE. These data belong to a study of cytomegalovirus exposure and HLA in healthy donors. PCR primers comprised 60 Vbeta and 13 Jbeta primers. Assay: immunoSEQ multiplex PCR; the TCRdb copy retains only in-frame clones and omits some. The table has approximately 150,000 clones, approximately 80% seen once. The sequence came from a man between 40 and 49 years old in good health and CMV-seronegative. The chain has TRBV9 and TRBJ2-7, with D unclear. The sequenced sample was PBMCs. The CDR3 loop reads CASSTFDSSSYEQYF. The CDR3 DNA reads TGTGCCAGCAGCACTTTCGACTCTTCCTCCTACGAGCAGTACTTC.